This is a list of T cell receptor beta chains from one sample in a study of shared clonotypes between healthy human individuals. TCRdb's copy holds only in-frame clones and misses some; the assay was immunoSEQ multiplex PCR. The table shows 550,000 to 700,000 clones, with approximately 73% occurring only once. The sample consisted of memory CD4+ T cells sorted from blood. Receptors originate from a woman aged 30 to 39 in good health. The CDR3 runs from the conserved cysteine through the conserved F or W. Each record gives: D gene, clone size, J gene, V gene, CDR3 DNA, CDR3 protein. The D gene is left open where the match is weak. Size is omitted from some rows. Given values are once, few, many or a class for expanded clones.

D: TRBD1
size: .
J: TRBJ1-4
V: TRBV6-6
DNA: TGTGCCAGCAGTGGGGACAGCTATGCAACTAATGAAAAACTGTTTTTT
CDR3: CASSGDSYATNEKLFF

D: TRBD1
size: .
J: TRBJ1-6
V: TRBV6-5
DNA: TGTGCCAGCAGACAACGGGACAGGCGCGCGGCACCCCTCCACTTT
CDR3: CASRQRDRRAAPLHF

D: .
size: .
J: TRBJ1-1
V: TRBV11-2
DNA: TGTGCCAGCAGCTTAGAGGGGAAGCCTTTCTTT
CDR3: CASSLEGKPFF

D: .
size: .
J: TRBJ1-1
V: TRBV4-2
DNA: TGTGCCAGCAGCCATACGCAACACCCGAACACTGAAGCTTTCTTT
CDR3: CASSHTQHPNTEAFF

D: .
size: .
J: TRBJ1-5
V: TRBV6-6
DNA: TGTGCCAGCAGCTCAAGACAGGACAATCAGCCCCAGCATTTT
CDR3: CASSSRQDNQPQHF

D: .
size: .
J: TRBJ1-2
V: TRBV6-1
DNA: TGTGCCAGCAGTGAAGGGACAAAAAGGGCCTATGGCTACACCTTC
CDR3: CASSEGTKRAYGYTF

D: TRBD2
size: few
J: TRBJ2-7
V: TRBV6-5
DNA: TGTGCCAGCAGTACACGACTAGCGGGAAAATACGAGCAGTACTTC
CDR3: CASSTRLAGKYEQYF

D: TRBD2
size: .
J: TRBJ2-5
V: TRBV19
DNA: TGTGCCAGTAGCCGTCTAGCGGGAGAGGGAGAGACCCAGTACTTC
CDR3: CASSRLAGEGETQYF

D: .
size: .
J: TRBJ2-5
V: TRBV18
DNA: TGTGCCAGCTCACCACCCTCGGTGAGCCAAGAGACCCAGTACTTC
CDR3: CASSPPSVSQETQYF

D: .
size: .
J: TRBJ1-1
V: TRBV14
DNA: TGTGCCAGCAGTTGGGGGGAGACCACTGAAGCTTTCTTT
CDR3: CASSWGETTEAFF

D: .
size: .
J: TRBJ2-1
V: TRBV11-2
DNA: TGTGCCAGCAGCTGGAAACAAGGCGGGGTAATCAATGAGCAGTTCTTC
CDR3: CASSWKQGGVINEQFF

D: .
size: .
J: TRBJ1-5
V: TRBV4-1
DNA: TGCGCCAGCAGCACCACCGGGACCCAGCAACAGCCCCAGCATTTT
CDR3: CASSTTGTQQQPQHF

D: TRBD1
size: .
J: TRBJ2-7
V: TRBV5-1
DNA: TGCGCCAGCAGAGGACAGGGGGCCTACGAGCAGTACTTC
CDR3: CASRGQGAYEQYF

D: TRBD2
size: .
J: TRBJ2-7
V: TRBV28
DNA: TGTGCCAGCAGTGGTAGGTTACTAGCGGGAGGCGGGGGATACGAGCAGTACTTC
CDR3: CASSGRLLAGGGGYEQYF

D: TRBD2
size: .
J: TRBJ2-3
V: TRBV29-1
DNA: TGCAGCGTGGAAGGGACTAGCGGGCTCGCAGATACGCAGTATTTT
CDR3: CSVEGTSGLADTQYF

D: TRBD1
size: .
J: TRBJ1-3
V: TRBV4-1
DNA: TGCGCCAGCAGCCGAACAGGGGGCTCTGGAAACACCATATATTTT
CDR3: CASSRTGGSGNTIYF

D: .
size: few
J: TRBJ1-1
V: TRBV29-1
DNA: TGCAGCGCCGGGACACCCGGCGTTGAAGCTTTCTTT
CDR3: CSAGTPGVEAFF

D: .
size: few
J: TRBJ2-7
V: TRBV29-1
DNA: TGCAGCGTTCCCTACGAGCAGTACTTC
CDR3: CSVPYEQYF

D: .
size: .
J: TRBJ1-1
V: TRBV16
DNA: TGTGCCAGCAGCCAGCAGGGACAATCAAACACTGAAGCTTTCTTT
CDR3: CASSQQGQSNTEAFF

D: TRBD2
size: .
J: TRBJ2-3
V: TRBV2
DNA: TGTGCCAGCAATATGGCTAGCGGGAGAGGGACAGATACGCAGTATTTT
CDR3: CASNMASGRGTDTQYF

D: TRBD1
size: .
J: TRBJ2-7
V: TRBV11-3
DNA: TGTGCCAGCAGCCCCGGGACAGGGAGCTCCTACGAGCAGTACTTC
CDR3: CASSPGTGSSYEQYF

D: TRBD2
size: once
J: TRBJ2-5
V: TRBV6-5
DNA: TGTGCCAGCAACCAAGCCGGGACTAGCGTCGAGACCCAGTACTTC
CDR3: CASNQAGTSVETQYF

D: .
size: many
J: TRBJ2-7
V: TRBV6-6
DNA: TGTGCCAGCAGTACGGCCTACGAGCAGTACTTC
CDR3: CASSTAYEQYF

D: .
size: once
J: TRBJ2-4
V: TRBV7-2
DNA: TGTGCCAGCAGCTTATTTGAATTGAGTGAAGGGTACTTC
CDR3: CASSLFELSEGYF

D: .
size: .
J: TRBJ1-6
V: TRBV30
DNA: TGTGCCTGGAATCCGACAGGTTATAATTCACCCCTCCACTTT
CDR3: CAWNPTGYNSPLHF

D: .
size: .
J: TRBJ2-7
V: TRBV18
DNA: TGTGCCAGCTCACCGAGAATGGGGGGTCAGGGCTACGAGCAGTACTTC
CDR3: CASSPRMGGQGYEQYF

D: .
size: .
J: TRBJ1-5
V: TRBV2
DNA: TGTGCCAGCAGCACCATACAGGGTAGCAATCAGCCCCAGCATTTT
CDR3: CASSTIQGSNQPQHF

D: TRBD2
size: .
J: TRBJ2-5
V: TRBV5-1
DNA: TGCGCCAGCAGCTTTTTTCCGGGAGGAGAGACCCAGTACTTC
CDR3: CASSFFPGGETQYF

D: TRBD2
size: .
J: TRBJ2-5
V: TRBV5-4
DNA: TGTGCCAGCAGCTTTGCGCGGCTAGCGGGAGGGTGGGAGACCCAGTACTTC
CDR3: CASSFARLAGGWETQYF

D: TRBD1
size: .
J: TRBJ2-5
V: TRBV6-1
DNA: TGTGCCATGACAGGGGGAGATACCCAGTACTTC
CDR3: CAMTGGDTQYF

D: .
size: .
J: TRBJ2-2
V: TRBV7-9
DNA: TGTGCCAGCAGCTCCCCACTTGGGGAGCTGTTTTTT
CDR3: CASSSPLGELFF